This T cell receptor beta chain comes out of a study of early T cells in non-severe SARS-CoV-2 infection. Study in general: Bulk RNA taken from unsorted whole blood was sequenced, leaving chains unpaired. Study-level findings and limits: Database matching using VDJdb favored anti-spike CD8 responses, with private and CD4 specificities left missing.

This clonotype was counted at least ten times. The antigen is not known. The ends lost 6 bases at V and 8 bases at J; junction bases unmatched: 1. This CDR3 is built from 12 residues. Germline assignment: CDR1 LGHNA and CDR2 YSLEER. cDNA molecules, individually, were tagged with unique molecular identifiers. TCRdb reprocessed the 5' RACE reads with MiXCR, giving one entry per CDR3 protein. The sample includes 30,000 to 35,000 distinct CDR3 sequences, approximately 6.3% of them seen just once. Specimen: whole blood. The origin of this receptor is an adult who was a healthcare worker with PCR-confirmed SARS-CoV-2 infection or an uninfected control (not recorded which). The genes are TRBV4-3 and TRBJ2-1, with 10 bases identical to TRBD1. Here the CDR3 reads CASSGQGDEQFF. CDR3 sequence (DNA): TGCGCCAGCAGTGGACAGGGGGATGAGCAGTTCTTC.